The TCR beta chain described here comes from a study of CD8+ T cells in alopecia areata. Study-level background: The tofacitinib course ran for 6 to 18 months and was followed by 6 months off drug.

Sequencing used cDNA as its template, made by extracting RNA and reverse transcribing it. TCRdb's table, derived via immunoSEQ multiplex PCR, lists solely in-frame clones and lacks some. The sample records around 250,000 clones, about 68% being singletons. The CDR3 is 16 amino acids. With 0 bases removed from V and 7 bases from J, the gap between germline ends came to 19 bases. The V gene's germline CDR1 is SGHDT and CDR2 YYEEEE. The sequence came from a human donor with alopecia areata. The specimen comprised CD4+ T cells sorted from blood, sampled at week 0. The chain carries TRBV5-6 and TRBJ2-5; TRBD1 or TRBD2 may be the D gene (6 bases each). The CDR3: CASSLGGGLLAGTQYF. CDR3 sequence (DNA): TGTGCCAGCAGCTTGGGAGGGGGACTCCTAGCTGGGACCCAGTACTTC.